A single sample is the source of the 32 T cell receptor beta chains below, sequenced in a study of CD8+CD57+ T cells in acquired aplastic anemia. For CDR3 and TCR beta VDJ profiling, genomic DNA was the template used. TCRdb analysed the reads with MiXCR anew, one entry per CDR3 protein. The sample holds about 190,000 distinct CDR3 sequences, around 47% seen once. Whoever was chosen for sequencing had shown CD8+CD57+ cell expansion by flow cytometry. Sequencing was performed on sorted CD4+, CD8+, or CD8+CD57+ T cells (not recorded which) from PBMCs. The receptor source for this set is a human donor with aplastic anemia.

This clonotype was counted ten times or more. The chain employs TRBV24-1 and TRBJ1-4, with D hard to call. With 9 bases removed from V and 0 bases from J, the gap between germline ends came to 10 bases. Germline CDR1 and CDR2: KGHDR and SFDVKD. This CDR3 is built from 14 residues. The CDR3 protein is CATAEGATNEKLFF. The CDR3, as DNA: TGTGCCACCGCTGAGGGTGCAACTAATGAAAAACTGTTTTTT.

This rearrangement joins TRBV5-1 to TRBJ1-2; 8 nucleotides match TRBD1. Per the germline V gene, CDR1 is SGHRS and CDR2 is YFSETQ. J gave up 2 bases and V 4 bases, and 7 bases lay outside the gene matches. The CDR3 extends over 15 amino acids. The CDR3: CASSTQGQVNYGYTF. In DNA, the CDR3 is TGCGCCAGCAGCACCCAGGGACAGGTGAACTATGGCTACACCTTC.

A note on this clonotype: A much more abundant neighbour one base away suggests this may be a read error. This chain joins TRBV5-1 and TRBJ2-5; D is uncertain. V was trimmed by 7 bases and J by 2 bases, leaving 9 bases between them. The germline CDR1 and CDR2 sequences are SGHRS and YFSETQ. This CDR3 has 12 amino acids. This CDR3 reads CASSSLQETQYF. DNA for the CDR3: TGCGCCAGCTCGAGCCTTCAAGAGACCCAGTACTTC.

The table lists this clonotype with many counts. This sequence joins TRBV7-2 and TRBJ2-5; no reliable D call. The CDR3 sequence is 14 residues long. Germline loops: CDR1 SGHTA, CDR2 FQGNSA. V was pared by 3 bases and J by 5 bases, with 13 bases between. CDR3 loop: CASSFTRGSETQYF. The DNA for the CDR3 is TGTGCCAGCAGCTTCACGAGAGGCTCTGAGACCCAGTACTTC.

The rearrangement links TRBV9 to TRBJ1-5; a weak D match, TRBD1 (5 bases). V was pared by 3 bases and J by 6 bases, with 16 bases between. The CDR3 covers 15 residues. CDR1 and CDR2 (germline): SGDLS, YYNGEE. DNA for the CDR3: TGTGCCAGCAGCGAGGGTGGAGGGGCTGGTCAGCCCCAGCATTTT. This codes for CASSEGGGAGQPQHF.

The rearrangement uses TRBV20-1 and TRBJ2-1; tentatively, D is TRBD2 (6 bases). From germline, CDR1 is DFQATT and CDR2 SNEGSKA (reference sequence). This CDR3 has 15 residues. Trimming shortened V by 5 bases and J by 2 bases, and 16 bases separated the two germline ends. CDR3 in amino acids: CSAPRRGEAYNEQFF. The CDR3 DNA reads TGCAGTGCTCCGCGTCGTGGGGAGGCCTACAATGAGCAGTTCTTC.

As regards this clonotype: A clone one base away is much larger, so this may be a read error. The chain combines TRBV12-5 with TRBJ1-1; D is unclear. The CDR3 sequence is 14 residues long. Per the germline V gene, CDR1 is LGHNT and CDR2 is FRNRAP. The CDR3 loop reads CAWSHGVRNTEAFF. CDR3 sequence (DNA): TGTGCATGGTCCCACGGGGTAAGGAACACTGAAGCTTTCTTT.

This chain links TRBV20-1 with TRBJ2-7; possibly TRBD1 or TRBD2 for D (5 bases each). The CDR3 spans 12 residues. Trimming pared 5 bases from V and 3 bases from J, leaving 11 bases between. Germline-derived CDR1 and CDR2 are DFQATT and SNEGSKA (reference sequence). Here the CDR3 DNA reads TGCAGTGCTGGTCCTGGGGGCTACGAGCAGTACTTC. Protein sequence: CSAGPGGYEQYF.

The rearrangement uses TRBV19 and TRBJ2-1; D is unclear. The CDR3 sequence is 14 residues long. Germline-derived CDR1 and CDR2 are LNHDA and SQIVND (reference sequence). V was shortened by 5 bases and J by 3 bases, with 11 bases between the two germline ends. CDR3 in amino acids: CASSYPGDYNEQFF. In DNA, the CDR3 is TGTGCCAGTAGTTATCCGGGTGACTACAATGAGCAGTTCTTC.

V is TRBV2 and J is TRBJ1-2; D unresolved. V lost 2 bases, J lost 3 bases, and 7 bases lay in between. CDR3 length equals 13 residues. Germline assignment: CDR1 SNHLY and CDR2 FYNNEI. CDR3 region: CASSEHSHYGYTF. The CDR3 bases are TGTGCCAGCAGTGAACATAGCCACTATGGCTACACCTTC.

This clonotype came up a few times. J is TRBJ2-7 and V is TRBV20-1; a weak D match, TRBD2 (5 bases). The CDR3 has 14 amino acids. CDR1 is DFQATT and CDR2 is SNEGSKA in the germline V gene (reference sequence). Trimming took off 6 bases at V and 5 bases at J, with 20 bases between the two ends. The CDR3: CSARGGPSLNEQYF. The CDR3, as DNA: TGCAGTGCCCGGGGTGGGCCCTCCCTTAACGAGCAGTACTTC.

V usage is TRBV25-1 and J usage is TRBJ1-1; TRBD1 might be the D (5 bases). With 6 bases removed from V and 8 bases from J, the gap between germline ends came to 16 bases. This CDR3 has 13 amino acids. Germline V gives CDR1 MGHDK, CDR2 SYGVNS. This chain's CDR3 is CASRGIASGEAFF. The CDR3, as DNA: TGTGCCAGCAGAGGAATAGCGTCAGGGGAAGCTTTCTTT.

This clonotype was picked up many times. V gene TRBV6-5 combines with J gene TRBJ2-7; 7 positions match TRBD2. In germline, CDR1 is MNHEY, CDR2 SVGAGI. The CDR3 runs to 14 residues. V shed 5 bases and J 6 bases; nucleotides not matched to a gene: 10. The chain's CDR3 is CASSHPGRLLEQYF. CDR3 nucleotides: TGTGCCAGCAGTCACCCCGGGAGGCTGCTCGAGCAGTACTTC.

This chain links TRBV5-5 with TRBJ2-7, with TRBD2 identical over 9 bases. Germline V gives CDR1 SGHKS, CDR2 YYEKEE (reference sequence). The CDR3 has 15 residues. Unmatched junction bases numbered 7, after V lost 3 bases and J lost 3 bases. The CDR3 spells CASSSQRGAGYEQYF. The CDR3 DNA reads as TGTGCCAGCAGCTCCCAGCGGGGGGCTGGCTACGAGCAGTACTTC. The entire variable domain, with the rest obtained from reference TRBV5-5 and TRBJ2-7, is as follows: DAGVTQSPTHLIKTRGQQVTLRCSPISGHKSVSWYQQVLGQGPQFIFQYYEKEERGRGNFPDRFSARQFPNYSSELNVNALLLGDSALYLCASSSQRGAGYEQYFGPGTRLTVT.

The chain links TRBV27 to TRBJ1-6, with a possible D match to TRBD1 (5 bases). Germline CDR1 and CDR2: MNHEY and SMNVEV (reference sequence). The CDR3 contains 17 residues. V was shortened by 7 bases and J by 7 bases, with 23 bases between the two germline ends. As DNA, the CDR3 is TGTGCCAGCACCCCCTCCCATGCGGCAGGGTTAAATTCACCCCTCCACTTT. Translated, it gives CASTPSHAAGLNSPLHF.

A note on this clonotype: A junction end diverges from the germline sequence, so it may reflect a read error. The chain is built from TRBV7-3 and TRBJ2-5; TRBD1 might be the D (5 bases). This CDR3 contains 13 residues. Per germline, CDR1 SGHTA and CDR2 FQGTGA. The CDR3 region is CAGSLGQSETQYF. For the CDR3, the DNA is TGTGCCGGCAGCCTGGGGCAGTCAGAGACCCAGTACTTC.

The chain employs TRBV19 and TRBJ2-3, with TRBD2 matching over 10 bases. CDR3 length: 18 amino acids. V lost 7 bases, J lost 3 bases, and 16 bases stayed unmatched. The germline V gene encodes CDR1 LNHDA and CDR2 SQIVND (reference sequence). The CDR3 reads CASTIGLAGVSRTDTQYF. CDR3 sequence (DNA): TGTGCCAGTACCATCGGGCTAGCGGGGGTCAGTAGGACAGATACGCAGTATTTT.

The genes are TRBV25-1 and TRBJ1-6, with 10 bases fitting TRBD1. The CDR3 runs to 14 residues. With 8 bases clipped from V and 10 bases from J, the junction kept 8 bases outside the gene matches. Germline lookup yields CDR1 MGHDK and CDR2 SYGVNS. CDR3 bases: TGTGCCAGCGGGGGGACAGGGGTAGGGTCACCCCTCCACTTT. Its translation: CASGGTGVGSPLHF.

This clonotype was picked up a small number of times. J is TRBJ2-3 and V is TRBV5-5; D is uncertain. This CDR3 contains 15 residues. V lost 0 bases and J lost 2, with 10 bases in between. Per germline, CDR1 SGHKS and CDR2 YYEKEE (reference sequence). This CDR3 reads CASSLEPLNTDTQYF. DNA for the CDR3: TGTGCCAGCAGCTTGGAGCCCCTAAACACAGATACGCAGTATTTT.

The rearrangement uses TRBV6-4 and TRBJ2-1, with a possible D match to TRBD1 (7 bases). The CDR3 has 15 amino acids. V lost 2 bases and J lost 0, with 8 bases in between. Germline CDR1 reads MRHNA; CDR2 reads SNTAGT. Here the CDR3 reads CASSDQGGSYNEQFF. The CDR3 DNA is TGTGCCAGCAGTGACCAGGGGGGCTCCTACAATGAGCAGTTCTTC.

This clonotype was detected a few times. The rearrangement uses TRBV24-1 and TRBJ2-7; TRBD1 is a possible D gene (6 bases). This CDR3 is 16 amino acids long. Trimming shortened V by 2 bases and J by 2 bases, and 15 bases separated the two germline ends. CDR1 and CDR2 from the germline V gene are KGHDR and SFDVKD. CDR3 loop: CATSDSGQLRPYEQYF. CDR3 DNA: TGTGCCACCAGTGATTCCGGACAGCTTAGGCCCTACGAGCAGTACTTC.

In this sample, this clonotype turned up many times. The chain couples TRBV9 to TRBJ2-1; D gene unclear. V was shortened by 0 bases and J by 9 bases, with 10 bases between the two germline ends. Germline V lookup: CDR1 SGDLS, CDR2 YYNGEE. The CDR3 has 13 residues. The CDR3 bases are TGTGCCAGCAGCGTAGTACTAATCGGTGAGCAGTTCTTC. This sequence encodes CASSVVLIGEQFF.

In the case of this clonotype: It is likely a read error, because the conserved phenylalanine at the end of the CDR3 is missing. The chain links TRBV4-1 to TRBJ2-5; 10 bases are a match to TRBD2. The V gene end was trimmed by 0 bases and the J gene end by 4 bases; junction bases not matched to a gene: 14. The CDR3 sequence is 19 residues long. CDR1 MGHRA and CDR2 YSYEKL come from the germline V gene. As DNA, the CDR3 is TGCGCCAGCAGCCAAGAGGGAAGAAACCTAGCGGGAGAGAGAGAGACCCAGTACCTC. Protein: CASSQEGRNLAGERETQYL.

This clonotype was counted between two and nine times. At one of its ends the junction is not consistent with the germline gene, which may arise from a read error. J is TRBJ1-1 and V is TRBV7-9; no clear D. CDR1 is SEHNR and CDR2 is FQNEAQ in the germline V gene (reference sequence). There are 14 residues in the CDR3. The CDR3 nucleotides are TGTGCCAGCAGCTTAGGGGGTCATGGCACTGAAGCTCTCTTT. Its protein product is CASSLGGHGTEALF.

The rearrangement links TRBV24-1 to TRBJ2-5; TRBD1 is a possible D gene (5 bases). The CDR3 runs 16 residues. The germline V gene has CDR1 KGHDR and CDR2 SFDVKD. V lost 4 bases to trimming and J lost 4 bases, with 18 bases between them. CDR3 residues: CATSDSGRGSSETQYF. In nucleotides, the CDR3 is TGTGCCACCAGTGACTCCGGTAGGGGATCATCAGAGACCCAGTACTTC.

The CDR3 sequence: CATSREGVEAYEQYF. The CDR3 coding sequence is TGTGCCACCAGCAGAGAAGGGGTCGAAGCCTACGAGCAGTACTTC. The chain uses TRBV15 and TRBJ2-7; TRBD1 is a possible D gene (5 bases). The germline gives CDR1 LNHNV, CDR2 YYDKDF (reference sequence). This CDR3 is built from 15 residues. The V end was cut by 0 bases, the J end by 2 bases, with 11 bases between.

In DNA form, the CDR3 reads TGTGCCAGCAGTTCACTACAGGGGCGATCCTACAATGAGCAGTTCTTC. Translated: CASSSLQGRSYNEQFF. J is TRBJ2-1 and V is TRBV27; 7 nucleotides match TRBD1. V was pared by 4 bases and J by 1 base, with 7 bases of the junction left unmatched. CDR1 MNHEY and CDR2 SMNVEV come from the germline V gene (reference sequence). This CDR3 has 16 amino acids.

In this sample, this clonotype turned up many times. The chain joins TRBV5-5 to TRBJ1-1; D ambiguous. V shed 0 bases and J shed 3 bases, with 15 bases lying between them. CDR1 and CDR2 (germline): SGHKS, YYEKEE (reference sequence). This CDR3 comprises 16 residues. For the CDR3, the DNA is TGTGCCAGCAGCTTGGATACGGGGAAGCGGGACACTGAAGCTTTCTTT. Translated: CASSLDTGKRDTEAFF.

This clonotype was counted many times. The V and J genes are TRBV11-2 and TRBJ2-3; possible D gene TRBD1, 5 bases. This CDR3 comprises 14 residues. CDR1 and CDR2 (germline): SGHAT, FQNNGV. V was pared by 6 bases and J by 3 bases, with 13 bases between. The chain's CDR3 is CASSPDIGTDTQYF. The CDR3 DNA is TGTGCCAGCAGTCCGGACATAGGAACAGATACGCAGTATTTT.

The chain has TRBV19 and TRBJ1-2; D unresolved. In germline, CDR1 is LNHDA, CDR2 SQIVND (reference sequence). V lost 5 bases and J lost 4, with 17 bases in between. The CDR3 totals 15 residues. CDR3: CASSDTETAFYGYTF. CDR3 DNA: TGTGCCAGTAGTGACACAGAGACTGCCTTCTATGGCTACACCTTC. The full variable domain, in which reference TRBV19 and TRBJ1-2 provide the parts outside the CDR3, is DGGITQSPKYLFRKEGQNVTLSCEQNLNHDAMYWYRQDPGQGLRLIYYSQIVNDFQKGDIAEGYSVSREKKESFPLTVTSAQKNPTAFYLCASSDTETAFYGYTFGSGTRLTVV.

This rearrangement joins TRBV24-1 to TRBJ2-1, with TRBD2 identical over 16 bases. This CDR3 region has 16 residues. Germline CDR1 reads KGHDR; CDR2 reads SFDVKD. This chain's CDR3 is CALPGTSGRATHEQFF. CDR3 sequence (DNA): TGTGCACTCCCCGGGACTAGCGGGAGGGCTACACATGAGCAGTTCTTC.

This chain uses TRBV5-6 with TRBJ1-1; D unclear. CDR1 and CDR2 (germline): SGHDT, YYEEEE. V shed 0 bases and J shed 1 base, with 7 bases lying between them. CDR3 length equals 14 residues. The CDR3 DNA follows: TGTGCCAGCAGCTTGGCGAACAGGAACACTGAAGCTTTCTTT. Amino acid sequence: CASSLANRNTEAFF.